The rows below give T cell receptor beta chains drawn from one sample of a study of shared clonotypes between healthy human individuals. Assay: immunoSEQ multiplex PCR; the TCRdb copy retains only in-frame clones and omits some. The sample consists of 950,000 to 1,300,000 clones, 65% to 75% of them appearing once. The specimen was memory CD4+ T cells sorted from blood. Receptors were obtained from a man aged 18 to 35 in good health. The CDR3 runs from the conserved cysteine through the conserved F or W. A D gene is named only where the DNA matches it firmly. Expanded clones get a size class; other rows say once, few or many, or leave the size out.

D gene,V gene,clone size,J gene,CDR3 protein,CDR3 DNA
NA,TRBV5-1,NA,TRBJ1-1,CASSLQQGPSTEAFF,TGCGCCAGCAGCCTCCAACAGGGTCCCAGCACTGAAGCTTTCTTT
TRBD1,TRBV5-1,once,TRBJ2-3,CASSVQGGTDTQYF,TGCGCCAGCAGCGTACAGGGGGGCACAGATACGCAGTATTTT
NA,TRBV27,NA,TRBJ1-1,CASKDPQGGNTEAFF,TGTGCCAGCAAGGATCCACAGGGAGGGAACACTGAAGCTTTCTTT
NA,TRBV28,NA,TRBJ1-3,CASSFQGNTIYF,TGTGCCAGCAGTTTTCAGGGAAACACCATATATTTT
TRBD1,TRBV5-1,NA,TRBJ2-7,CASSPGQGMHEQYF,TGCGCCAGCAGCCCGGGACAGGGGATGCACGAGCAGTACTTC
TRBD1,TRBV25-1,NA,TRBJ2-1,CASSATRTGGYNEQFF,TGTGCCAGCAGTGCCACCCGGACAGGGGGTTACAATGAGCAGTTCTTC
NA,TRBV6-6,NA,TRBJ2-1,CASSGRQNEQFF,TGTGCCAGCAGTGGGAGACAGAATGAGCAGTTCTTC
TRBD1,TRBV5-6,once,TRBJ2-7,CASSLVGQGGYRTYEQYF,TGTGCCAGCAGCTTAGTGGGACAGGGGGGATATAGGACCTACGAGCAGTACTTC
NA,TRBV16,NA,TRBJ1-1,CASSQFKTTEAFF,TGTGCCAGCAGCCAATTTAAAACCACTGAAGCTTTCTTT
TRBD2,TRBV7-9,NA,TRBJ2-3,CASSLVAPSGRGTDTQYF,TGTGCCAGCAGCTTGGTTGCCCCTAGCGGGAGAGGAACAGATACGCAGTATTTT